The 10 T cell receptor beta chains in this list originate from one sample, sequenced in a study of blood T cell repertoires in COVID-19. The method was immunoSEQ multiplex PCR; TCRdb's version includes in-frame clones alone and lacks a portion of them. The table includes 200,000 to 250,000 clones, roughly 88% detected once. Sample: PBMCs or T cells enriched from blood (not recorded which). The receptors stem from a woman in her forties or fifties who had recovered from COVID-19.

V gene TRBV13 combines with J gene TRBJ2-2; D is perhaps TRBD1 (6 bases). This CDR3 is built from 15 residues. Germline V gene lookup returns CDR1 PRHDT and CDR2 FYEKMQ (reference sequence). V lost 2 bases and J lost 4, with 11 bases in between. CDR3 amino acids: CASSLWGLGTGELFF. Here the CDR3 DNA reads TGTGCCAGCAGCTTATGGGGGCTCGGCACCGGGGAGCTGTTTTTT.

V is TRBV5-1 and J is TRBJ2-5, with 10 bases identical to TRBD2. The CDR3 is 15 residues long. The V gene end was trimmed by 4 bases and the J gene end by 4 bases; junction bases not matched to a gene: 7. Germline V gene lookup returns CDR1 SGHRS and CDR2 YFSETQ. The DNA for the CDR3 is TGCGCCAGCAGCGATCCTAGCGGGAGCGTAGAGACCCAGTACTTC. This codes for CASSDPSGSVETQYF.

This sequence joins TRBV24-1 and TRBJ2-5; 11 nucleotides line up with TRBD1. Germline values: CDR1 KGHDR, CDR2 SFDVKD. Trimming removed 4 bases from V and 2 bases from J; junction bases left unmatched: 5. There are 16 residues in the CDR3. The DNA for the CDR3 is TGTGCCACCAGTGAACCCGGGACAGGGGGGCAAGAGACCCAGTACTTC. Residues: CATSEPGTGGQETQYF.

This clone was detected once. The chain links TRBV7-3 to TRBJ2-5, with D hard to call. CDR3 size: 13 residues. Between the trimmed V and J ends, which lost 0 bases and 5 bases, there was a span of 7 bases. Germline assignment: CDR1 SGHTA and CDR2 FQGTGA. The CDR3 nucleotides read TGTGCCAGCAGCTTAACTAGTATGGAGACCCAGTACTTC. Its protein product is CASSLTSMETQYF.

This chain joins TRBV30 and TRBJ2-2; D ambiguous. The CDR3 sequence is 13 residues long. With 3 bases removed from V and 4 bases from J, the gap between germline ends came to 9 bases. Germline values: CDR1 GTSNPN, CDR2 SVGIG (reference sequence). CDR3 region: CAWRSDITGELFF. CDR3 bases: TGTGCCTGGAGAAGTGACATCACCGGGGAGCTGTTTTTT.

This clone showed up just a few times. The rearrangement joins TRBV28 to TRBJ1-2, with D tentatively TRBD1 (6 bases). This CDR3 is 16 amino acids long. V was trimmed by 6 bases and J by 8 bases, leaving 25 bases between them. The germline gives CDR1 MDHEN, CDR2 SYDVKM. The CDR3 nucleotides read TGTGCCAGCAGCCAAAGGGGTCGTGGGGGGGCCGAAGGCTACACCTTC. Protein product: CASSQRGRGGAEGYTF.

V is TRBV7-8 and J is TRBJ2-7, with D maybe TRBD1 (5 bases). Germline CDR1 reads SGHVS; CDR2 reads FQNEAQ. This CDR3 has 15 amino acids. V lost 4 bases and J 3 bases, leaving 16 bases between the germline ends. The CDR3 DNA reads as TGTGCCAGCAGCTCACGAGACAGCCTAAGCTACGAGCAGTACTTC. Its protein is CASSSRDSLSYEQYF. Variable domain in full (rest from reference TRBV7-8 and TRBJ2-7): GAGVSQSPRYKVAKRGQDVALRCDPISGHVSLFWYQQALGQGPEFLTYFQNEAQLDKSGLPSDRFFAERPEGSVSTLKIQRTQQEDSAVYLCASSSRDSLSYEQYFGPGTRLTVT.

This clone was recorded a few times. The gene calls are TRBV3-1 (or the pseudogene TRBV3-2) and TRBJ1-2; D remains unclear. The germline V and J ends were trimmed by 1 base and 7 bases, with 19 bases remaining between them. The germline CDR1 and CDR2 sequences are LGHDT and YNNKEL (reference sequence). The CDR3 sequence is 16 residues long. In DNA, the CDR3 is TGTGCCAGCAGCCAAGTAATCCAGCCATCTTCGGGTGGCTACACCTTC. Residues: CASSQVIQPSSGGYTF.

The chain joins TRBV7-3 to TRBJ2-5, with 8 bases fitting TRBD2. After removal of 1 base from V and 4 bases from J, the junction contained 8 bases not matched to a gene. The CDR3 spans 16 residues. CDR1 and CDR2 (germline): SGHTA, FQGTGA. The DNA of the CDR3 is TGTGCCAGCAGCTTAAAGGCTAGCGGGTTGGGAGAGACCCAGTACTTC. Amino acid sequence: CASSLKASGLGETQYF.

Here the CDR3 DNA reads TGTGCCAGCAGCCCCGGTTCAGGATATGGCTACACCTTC. This translates into CASSPGSGYGYTF. This chain uses TRBV9 with TRBJ1-2, with D unclear. The germline gives CDR1 SGDLS, CDR2 YYNGEE. The V and J ends lost 4 bases and 5 bases respectively, with 12 bases between them. This CDR3 has 13 residues.